Following are 14 T cell receptor beta chains from one sample sequenced in a study of blood T cell repertoires in COVID-19. Using immunoSEQ multiplex PCR, the repertoire was profiled, and TCRdb retains in-frame clones only, with some absent. The sample lists more than 300,000 clones; approximately 93% were seen once. Sequencing input: PBMCs or T cells enriched from blood (not recorded which). These TCRs come from a middle-aged woman who had been exposed to COVID-19.

The V gene is TRBV30, the J gene TRBJ1-5, with TRBD1 as a possible D gene (6 bases). CDR3 length: 15 residues. V was clipped by 8 bases and J by 3 bases, with 20 bases between them. CDR1 and CDR2 (germline): GTSNPN, SVGIG (reference sequence). CDR3 amino acids: CALTQGWGYNQPQHF. As DNA, the CDR3 is TGTGCCCTTACACAGGGATGGGGTTACAATCAGCCCCAGCATTTT.

The V gene is TRBV28, the J gene TRBJ1-2; no reliable D call. CDR3 length: 15 residues. CDR1 MDHEN and CDR2 SYDVKM come from the germline V gene. V lost 8 bases, J lost 2 bases, and 18 bases lay in between. As DNA, the CDR3 is TGTGCCAGCTTAAGGACGGACTCGGGGAACTATGGCTACACCTTC. Translating gives CASLRTDSGNYGYTF.

There are a few counts of this clone. The J gene is TRBJ2-2, the V gene TRBV5-1, with 11 positions matching TRBD1. There are 16 residues in the CDR3. Germline CDR1 is SGHRS and CDR2 is YFSETQ. Trimming at V came to 2 bases and at J to 4 bases, leaving 4 bases not matched to a gene. CDR3 DNA: TGCGCCAGCAGCTTCGGACAGGGGGCAGCCACCGGGGAGCTGTTTTTT. Its protein product is CASSFGQGAATGELFF.

The V call is TRBV7-2, the J call TRBJ1-1, with D tentatively TRBD1 (6 bases). V lost 5 bases to trimming and J lost 3 bases, with 19 bases between them. The germline gives CDR1 SGHTA, CDR2 FQGNSA. The CDR3 runs to 16 residues. The CDR3 DNA follows: TGTGCCAGCAGCGTTAAGCAACAGGGAGGGGACACTGAAGCTTTCTTT. Residues: CASSVKQQGGDTEAFF.

This chain joins TRBV7-2 and TRBJ1-1, with TRBD1 as a possible D gene (5 bases). The CDR3 spans 16 residues. Trimming left V 5 bases short and J 3 bases short, with 19 bases between. The germline CDR1 and CDR2 sequences are SGHTA and FQGNSA. The CDR3 sequence is CASSPRLGAGDTEAFF. The CDR3 DNA is TGTGCCAGCAGCCCCCGACTTGGGGCGGGGGACACTGAAGCTTTCTTT.

The rearrangement links TRBV7-9 to TRBJ1-2; D is ambiguous. The CDR3 length is 14 residues. Trimming pared 4 bases from V and 4 bases from J, leaving 13 bases between. Germline-derived CDR1 and CDR2 are SEHNR and FQNEAQ (reference sequence). The CDR3 here is CASSSASYTYGYTF. The CDR3 DNA follows: TGTGCCAGCAGCTCAGCCTCCTATACCTATGGCTACACCTTC.

The genes are TRBV19 and TRBJ2-2, with 9 bases matching TRBD1. The J segment lost 2 bases and the V segment lost 6 bases, leaving 4 bases of the junction unmatched. CDR1 LNHDA and CDR2 SQIVND come from the germline V gene (reference sequence). There are 15 residues in the CDR3. CDR3 sequence: CASSSDRGNTGELFF. In nucleotides, the CDR3 is TGTGCCAGTAGCTCGGACAGGGGAAACACCGGGGAGCTGTTTTTT.

The chain has TRBV7-3 and TRBJ2-5, with D unresolved. Germline V lookup: CDR1 SGHTA, CDR2 FQGTGA. CDR3 length: 14 residues. Trimming stripped 4 bases from V and 1 base from J, with 10 bases between. The CDR3 nucleotides read TGTGCCAGCAGCTCCCTAGGTACCCAAGAGACCCAGTACTTC. Amino acids: CASSSLGTQETQYF.

V and J are TRBV13 and TRBJ1-6, with TRBD1 as a possible D gene (6 bases). Germline lookup yields CDR1 PRHDT and CDR2 FYEKMQ (reference sequence). V was clipped by 5 bases and J by 9 bases, with 17 bases between them. The CDR3 consists of 15 residues. CDR3 coding DNA: TGTGCCAGCAGCCCGCAGGGGATCGAGGCTTCACCCCTCCACTTT. Translating gives CASSPQGIEASPLHF.

The chain couples TRBV10-2 to TRBJ1-5, with a tentative D call TRBD1 (6 bases). The V gene's germline CDR1 is WSHSY and CDR2 SAAADI. The CDR3 length is 15 residues. Trimming took off 0 bases at V and 6 bases at J, with 12 bases between the two ends. The CDR3 bases are TGCGCCAGCAGTGAGTCGCCCGACAGGAGTCAGCCCCAGCATTTT. It yields the protein CASSESPDRSQPQHF.

The chain recombines TRBV7-2 with TRBJ2-3; D is possibly TRBD2 (6 bases). Per germline, CDR1 SGHTA and CDR2 FQGNSA. The ends were cut back, 8 bases at V and 6 bases at J, with 15 bases in the middle. The CDR3 runs 13 residues. CDR3 nucleotides: TGTGCCAGCGCCATCGGAGGGGTTGATACGCAGTATTTT. Its protein product is CASAIGGVDTQYF.

In its sample, this clone was seen a few times. The CDR3 DNA sequence: TGTGCCAGCAGCGCCCGGTCGAAGTCCTACTACAATGAGCAGTTCTTC. Translation gives CASSARSKSYYNEQFF. The chain uses TRBV7-2 and TRBJ2-1; no definite D call. V shed 5 bases and J shed 3 bases, with 17 bases lying between them. Germline V gene data show CDR1 as SGHTA and CDR2 as FQGNSA. The CDR3 sequence is 16 residues long.

The chain combines TRBV7-2 with TRBJ2-3, with D perhaps TRBD1 (6 bases). Germline V gene lookup returns CDR1 SGHTA and CDR2 FQGNSA. Trimming cost V 6 bases and J 0 bases, with 16 bases left between them. The CDR3 sequence is 16 residues long. CDR3 DNA sequence: TGTGCCAGCAGGCTGAGGGGGAAGGGGAGCACAGATACGCAGTATTTT. It codes for CASRLRGKGSTDTQYF.

The rearrangement uses TRBV5-4 and TRBJ2-7; D possibly corresponds to TRBD2 (5 bases). The germline V gene has CDR1 SGHNT and CDR2 YYREEE (reference sequence). This CDR3 has 13 amino acids. V dropped 1 base and J dropped 7 bases, with 12 bases sitting between them. The CDR3 nucleotides are TGTGCCAGCAGCTTGAGCGGTTCTTGGGAGCAGTACTTC. This sequence encodes CASSLSGSWEQYF. Full variable domain (rest looked up from reference TRBV5-4 and TRBJ2-7): ETGVTQSPTHLIKTRGQQVTLRCSSQSGHNTVSWYQQALGQGPQFIFQYYREEENGRGNFPPRFSGLQFPNYSSELNVNALELDDSALYLCASSLSGSWEQYFGPGTRLTVT.